The 14 T cell receptor beta chains below all came from one sample that was sequenced in a study of PD-1 blockade in classical Hodgkin lymphoma (dated by TCRdb to 2020 to 2022). The library was prepared using the immunoSEQ multiplex PCR assay. The clones in this table, taken by TCRdb from immuneACCESS, are in-frame only. Not every clone is retained; where verified, under half of the shortfall comes from an unresolved V gene, and the cause of the rest is unknown. The sample table holds more than 45,000 clones, of which roughly 73% were seen once. About 15% of the sample belongs to the ten largest clones. The time point label, as the study defines it: cycle 2 day 1 (C2D1) of nivolumab. Relapse after autologous stem cell transplantation had occurred in all trial patients, and cohorts A, B and C were distinguished by prior brentuximab vedotin exposure. Sequences were derived from peripheral blood mononuclear cells (PBMCs), sampled before the second cycle of nivolumab. Receptor source: a human donor with classical Hodgkin lymphoma.

V and J are TRBV5-6 and TRBJ1-1; D gene unclear. The CDR3 covers 14 residues. Trimming removed 3 bases at V and 7 bases at J, with 16 bases between. Germline V gene lookup returns CDR1 SGHDT and CDR2 YYEEEE. The CDR3 spells CASSYLWVGGEAFF. CDR3 nucleotides: TGTGCCAGCAGCTACCTGTGGGTGGGTGGTGAAGCTTTCTTT.

This clone was observed a single time. The J gene is TRBJ2-3, the V gene TRBV7-9; 10 bases fit TRBD1. Looked up from germline, CDR1 is SEHNR and CDR2 is FQNEAQ (reference sequence). Trimming took 2 bases from V and 3 from J; bases not matched to a gene: 2. The CDR3 consists of 15 residues. The CDR3 region is CASSLWGQGTDTQYF. In DNA form, the CDR3 reads TGTGCCAGCAGCTTATGGGGACAGGGGACAGATACGCAGTATTTT.

The chain couples TRBV28 to TRBJ1-1; tentative D call: TRBD1 (6 bases). V gave up 7 bases and J gave up 0 bases, with 12 bases separating them. This CDR3 spans 14 amino acids. The germline V gene has CDR1 MDHEN and CDR2 SYDVKM. DNA for the CDR3: TGTGCCAGCAACGGGGGGCCGTTGAACACTGAAGCTTTCTTT. Amino acids: CASNGGPLNTEAFF.

The genes are TRBV6-5 and TRBJ1-5; unclear D gene. CDR1 and CDR2 from the germline V gene are MNHEY and SVGAGI. CDR3 size: 14 residues. Trimming took off 4 bases at V and 4 bases at J, with 11 bases between the two ends. This chain's CDR3 is CASSSRGWNQPQHF. CDR3 bases: TGTGCCAGCAGTTCCCGGGGTTGGAATCAGCCCCAGCATTTT.

The V call is TRBV9, the J call TRBJ2-5; no clear D. Trimming shortened V by 3 bases and J by 5 bases, and 14 bases separated the two germline ends. Germline loops: CDR1 SGDLS, CDR2 YYNGEE. CDR3 length equals 14 residues. In nucleotides, the CDR3 is TGTGCCAGCAGCGCCCGCCCCCTTTGGGAGACCCAGTACTTC. The encoded protein is CASSARPLWETQYF.

J is TRBJ2-5 and V is TRBV6-5; no clear D. The CDR3 consists of 11 residues. The germline V gene encodes CDR1 MNHEY and CDR2 SVGAGI. V dropped 7 bases and J dropped 4 bases, with 7 bases sitting between them. CDR3 sequence reads: CASNLGETQYF. CDR3 nucleotide sequence: TGTGCCAGCAACCTAGGAGAGACCCAGTACTTC.

This clone was found a few times. This chain connects TRBV6-6 to TRBJ2-7, with no clear D. Germline-derived CDR1 and CDR2 are MNHNY and SVGAGI (reference sequence). This CDR3 has 11 amino acids. The ends were cut back, 5 bases at V and 6 bases at J, with 8 bases in the middle. Here the CDR3 reads CASSTLGEQYF. CDR3 DNA sequence: TGTGCCAGCAGTACCCTCGGCGAGCAGTACTTC.

The gene calls are TRBV10-3 and TRBJ2-4; D possibly corresponds to TRBD1 (5 bases). The germline CDR1 and CDR2 sequences are ENHRY and SYGVKD. Trimming left V 4 bases short and J 5 bases short, with 15 bases between. The CDR3 consists of 15 residues. For the CDR3, the DNA is TGTGCCATCAGTGGGCAGGCAGGGTTGGAAAACATTCAGTACTTC. It is translated as CAISGQAGLENIQYF.

The rearrangement links TRBV28 to TRBJ1-2; D gene ambiguous. Germline CDR1 MDHEN, CDR2 SYDVKM. V dropped 6 bases and J dropped 5 bases, with 7 bases sitting between them. The CDR3 spans 11 residues. As DNA, the CDR3 is TGTGCCAGCAGAGAGGAATATGGCTACACCTTC. It yields the protein CASREEYGYTF.

The chain joins TRBV27 to TRBJ2-7, with a tentative D call TRBD1 (6 bases). The CDR3 loop spans 15 amino acids. Germline values: CDR1 MNHEY, CDR2 SMNVEV (reference sequence). V dropped 4 bases and J dropped 7 bases, with 20 bases sitting between them. The CDR3 region is CASSSQPTGRWEQYF. CDR3 nucleotides: TGTGCCAGCAGTTCCCAACCGACAGGACGATGGGAGCAGTACTTC.

This clone was found a few times. The chain joins TRBV11-1 to TRBJ1-3; tentative D call: TRBD1 (5 bases). This CDR3 is built from 17 residues. Per germline, CDR1 SGHAT and CDR2 FQDESV (reference sequence). Trimming removed 5 bases from V and 0 bases from J, with 17 bases in between. The CDR3 nucleotides are TGTGCCAGCAGCCTGAAGGCAGGGATATTCTCTGGAAACACCATATATTTT. Amino acid sequence: CASSLKAGIFSGNTIYF.

This clone was observed a few times. The chain uses TRBV21-1 and TRBJ2-7; TRBD1 is the table's D call, not checked against the DNA. TRBV21-1 is recorded as a pseudogene. The CDR3 length is 14 residues. The CDR3 spells CASTKGRRGYEQYF. The DNA of the CDR3 is TGTGCCAGCACTAAGGGAAGAAGGGGCTACGAGCAGTACTTC.

This clone was detected only a few times. J is TRBJ2-1 and V is TRBV6-4; a possible D gene is TRBD2 (5 bases). The CDR3 extends over 17 amino acids. CDR1 and CDR2 (germline): MRHNA, SNTAGT. Trimming cost V 2 bases and J 1 base, with 15 bases left between them. CDR3 nucleotides: TGTGCCAGCAGTGACCAGTTCAGCGGTGGGTCCTACAATGAGCAGTTCTTC. Its protein is CASSDQFSGGSYNEQFF.

This clone was counted between two and nine times. This chain links TRBV7-8 with TRBJ2-3, with a tentative D call TRBD1 (5 bases). Trimming left V 1 base short and J 3 bases short, with 8 bases between. Germline CDR1 and CDR2: SGHVS and FQNEAQ. CDR3 length: 14 residues. The CDR3 DNA follows: TGTGCCAGCAGCTTAGGATCAGGGACAGATACGCAGTATTTT. This translates into CASSLGSGTDTQYF.